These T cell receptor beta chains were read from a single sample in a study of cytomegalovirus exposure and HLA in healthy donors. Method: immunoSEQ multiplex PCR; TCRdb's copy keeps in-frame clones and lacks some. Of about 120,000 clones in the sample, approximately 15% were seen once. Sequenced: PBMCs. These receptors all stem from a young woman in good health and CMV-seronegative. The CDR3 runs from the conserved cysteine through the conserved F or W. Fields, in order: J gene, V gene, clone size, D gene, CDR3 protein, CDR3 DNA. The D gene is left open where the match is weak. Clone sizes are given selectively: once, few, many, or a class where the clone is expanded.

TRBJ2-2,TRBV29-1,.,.,CSVPGEAGELFF,TGCAGCGTGCCGGGGGAGGCCGGGGAGCTGTTTTTT
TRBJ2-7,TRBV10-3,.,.,CAISETDRPRNEQYF,TGTGCCATCAGTGAAACAGACAGGCCACGCAACGAGCAGTACTTC
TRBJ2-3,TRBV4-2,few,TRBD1,CASSQESGQGSTDTQYF,TGTGCCAGCAGCCAAGAATCTGGACAGGGTAGCACAGATACGCAGTATTTT
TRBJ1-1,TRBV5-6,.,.,CASSLFETGYMNTEAFF,TGTGCCAGCAGCTTGTTTGAAACAGGATACATGAACACTGAAGCTTTCTTT
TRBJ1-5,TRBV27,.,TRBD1,CASSFTGGNQPQHF,TGTGCCAGCAGTTTCACAGGGGGCAATCAGCCCCAGCATTTT
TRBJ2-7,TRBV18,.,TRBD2,CASSPWEGDEQYF,TGTGCCAGCTCACCATGGGAGGGCGACGAGCAGTACTTC
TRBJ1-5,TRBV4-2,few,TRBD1,CASSQDGGADRFQPQHF,TGTGCCAGCAGCCAAGATGGAGGGGCGGACAGGTTTCAGCCCCAGCATTTT
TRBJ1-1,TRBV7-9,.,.,CASSLARTGMDTEAFF,TGTGCCAGCAGCTTGGCCCGAACAGGGATGGACACTGAAGCTTTCTTT
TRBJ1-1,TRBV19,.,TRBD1,CASSYPGQPNTEAFF,TGTGCCAGTAGTTATCCGGGACAGCCGAACACTGAAGCTTTCTTT
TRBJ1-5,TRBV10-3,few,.,CAISVGPGRGNQPQHF,TGTGCCATCAGTGTGGGGCCAGGGAGGGGCAATCAGCCCCAGCATTTT
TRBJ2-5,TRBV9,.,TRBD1,CASSPRGAGGETQYF,TGTGCCAGCAGCCCCCGAGGGGCAGGGGGTGAGACCCAGTACTTC
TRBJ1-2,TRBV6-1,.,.,CASSEGPSHSLGYTF,TGTGCCAGCAGTGAGGGCCCATCCCACAGCCTTGGCTACACCTTC
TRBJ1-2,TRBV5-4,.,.,CASSWSGQGGYTF,TGTGCCAGCAGCTGGTCGGGACAAGGGGGCTACACCTTC